A selection of T cell receptor beta chains follows, all from one sample in a study of beta chain features in type 1 diabetes. Sequenced by immunoSEQ multiplex PCR; TCRdb stores in-frame clones only, minus some. The sample gives over 650,000 clones, about 14% of which show up once; 0.04% is in the top ten. The sample was naive CD4+ T cells from blood. The origin of the receptors is a man aged 18 to 35 with type 1 diabetes. Each CDR3 is given with its conserved first and last residue. The order of the fields is clone size, CDR3 length, J gene, D gene, V gene, CDR3 protein, CDR3 DNA. The D gene is left open where the match is weak. Where a row states a size, it is once, few, many or the class of an expanded clone; other rows omit it.

>.|13|TRBJ1-6|.|TRBV5-6
CASYRWEASPLHF
TGTGCCAGCTATAGATGGGAGGCTTCACCCCTCCACTTT
>.|13|TRBJ2-5|TRBD2|TRBV30
CATGGGPLETQYF
TGTGCCACGGGGGGAGGGCCTTTGGAGACCCAGTACTTC
>few|14|TRBJ1-4|.|TRBV5-5
CASGPYSTNEKLFF
TGTGCCAGCGGCCCATATTCAACTAATGAAAAACTGTTTTTT
>few|14|TRBJ2-5|.|TRBV6-6
CASSQPGPRVTQYF
TGTGCCAGCAGTCAGCCGGGCCCACGAGTGACCCAGTACTTC
>few|18|TRBJ2-6|.|TRBV5-4
CASSFPGLRGSGANVLTF
TGTGCCAGCAGCTTTCCGGGCCTCCGGGGATCTGGGGCCAACGTCCTGACTTTC
>few|12|TRBJ1-1|.|TRBV9
CASSTRTSEAFF
TGTGCCAGCAGCACGCGGACGTCTGAAGCTTTCTTT
>once|14|TRBJ2-6|.|TRBV30
CAWTGRAGANVLTF
TGTGCCTGGACGGGGAGAGCTGGGGCCAACGTCCTGACTTTC
>.|14|TRBJ1-5|.|TRBV29-1
CSVGEGGANQPQHF
TGCAGCGTAGGAGAGGGGGGGGCCAATCAGCCCCAGCATTTT
>.|13|TRBJ1-1|.|TRBV10-1
CASSGQKDTEAFF
TGCGCCAGCAGTGGGCAGAAGGACACTGAAGCTTTCTTT
>.|18|TRBJ2-6|.|TRBV10-3
CAISDRGNGASGANVLTF
TGTGCCATCAGTGATCGGGGGAATGGGGCGTCTGGGGCCAACGTCCTGACTTTC
>.|15|TRBJ2-7|TRBD1|TRBV18
CASSQGATSPYEQYF
TGTGCCAGCTCACAGGGGGCCACATCCCCCTACGAGCAGTACTTC
>few|14|TRBJ2-3|TRBD2|TRBV7-2
CASSYGTSVDTQYF
TGTGCCAGCAGCTACGGGACTAGCGTAGATACGCAGTATTTT
>few|12|TRBJ2-7|.|TRBV6-5
CASSGDGYEQYF
TGTGCCAGCAGTGGGGACGGTTACGAGCAGTACTTC
>few|18|TRBJ1-4|TRBD1|TRBV28
CASSFGQGKPSTNEKLFF
TGTGCCAGCAGTTTCGGACAGGGAAAGCCTTCAACTAATGAAAAACTGTTTTTT
>.|14|TRBJ2-7|.|TRBV30
CAWRGQPDSYEQYF
TGTGCCTGGAGAGGACAGCCAGACTCCTACGAGCAGTACTTC
>few|17|TRBJ2-5|.|TRBV7-2
CASSPKWQGWYQETQYF
TGTGCCAGCAGCCCAAAATGGCAGGGCTGGTACCAAGAGACCCAGTACTTC
>few|12|TRBJ1-1|.|TRBV30
CAWRGGSTEAFF
TGTGCCTGGAGGGGGGGGAGTACTGAAGCTTTCTTT
>.|13|TRBJ2-5|.|TRBV7-7
CASSMGPQETQYF
TGTGCTAGCAGCATGGGACCTCAAGAGACCCAGTACTTC
>.|16|TRBJ2-7|TRBD1|TRBV18
CASSGQGASSSYEQYF
TGTGCCAGCTCGGGACAGGGGGCGTCATCCTCCTACGAGCAGTACTTC
>few|15|TRBJ2-3|.|TRBV7-2
CASSPPVGGTDTQYF
TGTGCCAGCAGCCCTCCGGTGGGGGGCACAGATACGCAGTATTTT
>.|14|TRBJ2-1|.|TRBV21-1
CASSKELGAGEQFF
TGTGCCAGCAGCAAAGAGTTGGGAGCGGGTGAGCAGTTCTTC
>few|14|TRBJ2-4|.|TRBV7-9
CASSLDTSGNIQYF
TGTGCCAGCAGCTTAGACACGAGTGGAAACATTCAGTACTTC
>few|15|TRBJ2-1|TRBD2|TRBV7-2
CASSLLAGGFNEQFF
TGTGCCAGCAGCCTACTAGCGGGAGGGTTCAATGAGCAGTTCTTC
>.|13|TRBJ2-5|TRBD2|TRBV7-2
CASRFSGEGAQYF
TGTGCCAGCAGGTTCAGCGGGGAAGGGGCCCAGTACTTC
>few|16|TRBJ2-5|.|TRBV5-1
CASSLALRGGQETQYF
TGCGCCAGCAGCTTGGCCCTGCGAGGAGGACAAGAGACCCAGTACTTC
>.|13|TRBJ2-7|.|TRBV30
CAWTSRAGHEQYF
TGTGCCTGGACGTCAAGAGCCGGGCACGAGCAGTACTTC
>few|12|TRBJ2-1|.|TRBV28
CASRSGANEQFF
TGTGCCAGCAGGTCGGGAGCCAATGAGCAGTTCTTC
>few|13|TRBJ2-1|TRBD2|TRBV7-2
CATRSGRYNEQFF
TGTGCTACCCGTAGCGGGAGATACAATGAGCAGTTCTTC
>.|11|TRBJ2-7|.|TRBV7-2
CASSFENEQYF
TGTGCCAGCAGCTTCGAAAACGAGCAGTACTTC
>few|18|TRBJ1-6|TRBD1|TRBV9
CASSVGTDLSSYNSPLHF
TGTGCCAGCAGCGTCGGGACAGATCTGAGCTCCTATAATTCACCCCTCCACTTT
>few|15|TRBJ1-5|TRBD1|TRBV5-1
CASSLDTGGNQPQHF
TGCGCCAGCAGCTTGGACACAGGGGGCAATCAGCCCCAGCATTTT
>few|17|TRBJ2-3|TRBD1|TRBV7-9
CASNRPGGTGRGDTQYF
TGTGCCAGCAACCGCCCCGGCGGGACAGGGAGGGGAGATACGCAGTATTTT
>.|13|TRBJ2-1|.|TRBV7-2
CASSSRGENEQFF
TGTGCCAGCAGCTCCCGGGGAGAGAATGAGCAGTTCTTC
>.|13|TRBJ2-1|.|TRBV29-1
CSVSRVAYNEQFF
TGCAGCGTTTCTCGTGTAGCCTACAATGAGCAGTTCTTC
>few|11|TRBJ1-2|.|TRBV30
CAWSVQGRHTF
TGTGCCTGGAGTGTTCAGGGGCGACACACCTTC
>few|19|TRBJ2-1|TRBD2|TRBV7-2
CASRSGLAGGPASYNEQFF
TGTGCCAGCAGGAGCGGACTAGCGGGGGGGCCGGCCTCCTACAATGAGCAGTTCTTC
>few|15|TRBJ2-1|TRBD1|TRBV5-4
CASSQTGVVYNEQFF
TGTGCCAGCAGCCAGACAGGGGTAGTCTACAATGAGCAGTTCTTC
>few|13|TRBJ1-6|.|TRBV18
CASSLDGNSPLHF
TGTGCCAGCTCCTTGGACGGTAATTCACCCCTCCACTTT
>.|14|TRBJ2-7|.|TRBV10-3
CAISESSSAYEQYF
TGTGCCATCAGTGAGTCGAGCTCGGCCTACGAGCAGTACTTC
>.|13|TRBJ1-1|.|TRBV29-1
CSVEGYMNTEAFF
TGCAGCGTTGAAGGTTATATGAACACTGAAGCTTTCTTT
>few|14|TRBJ2-3|.|TRBV25-1
CASSVIGGRDTQYF
TGTGCCAGCAGTGTAATAGGGGGGCGAGATACGCAGTATTTT
>.|19|TRBJ1-3|TRBD1|TRBV5-4
CASSIGQARWGRSGNTIYF
TGTGCCAGCAGCATCGGACAGGCTCGGTGGGGAAGATCTGGAAACACCATATATTTT
>few|13|TRBJ1-1|.|TRBV29-1
CSVRTDLNTEAFF
TGCAGCGTTCGGACAGACCTCAACACTGAAGCTTTCTTT
>.|15|TRBJ2-5|TRBD2|TRBV29-1
CSVELLAGGRQTQYF
TGCAGCGTTGAACTTTTAGCGGGGGGTCGGCAGACCCAGTACTTC
>.|16|TRBJ2-1|TRBD2|TRBV9
CASSGLAGSSYNEQFF
TGTGCCAGCAGCGGACTAGCGGGATCCTCCTACAATGAGCAGTTCTTC
>few|15|TRBJ2-4|TRBD1|TRBV6-1
CASSGPGQGKNIQYF
TGTGCCAGCAGTGGACCCGGACAGGGGAAAAACATTCAGTACTTC
>few|11|TRBJ1-1|.|TRBV7-2
CASSPQVEAFF
TGTGCCAGCAGCCCACAGGTTGAGGCTTTCTTT
>few|15|TRBJ1-1|TRBD1|TRBV5-1
CASSRGTGGNTEAFF
TGCGCCAGCAGCCGTGGGACAGGTGGGAACACTGAAGCTTTCTTT
>few|14|TRBJ2-7|TRBD2|TRBV4-3
CASSMPGTRNEQYF
TGCGCCAGCAGCATGCCCGGGACTAGAAACGAGCAGTACTTC
>.|15|TRBJ2-7|.|TRBV9
CASSDHNGRSYEQYF
TGTGCCAGCAGCGACCACAACGGCAGATCCTACGAGCAGTACTTC
>.|15|TRBJ1-1|.|TRBV30
CAWISGRTQGTEAFF
TGTGCCTGGATTAGTGGACGGACCCAGGGCACTGAAGCTTTCTTT
>.|12|TRBJ2-5|TRBD2|TRBV29-1
CSGLAGQETQYF
TGCAGCGGACTAGCGGGACAAGAGACCCAGTACTTC
>.|17|TRBJ2-1|TRBD2|TRBV7-9
CASSFIPGTSGNNEQFF
TGTGCCAGCAGCTTTATACCCGGGACTAGCGGGAACAATGAGCAGTTCTTC
>.|14|TRBJ2-7|TRBD2|TRBV5-1
CASSLSGLLYEQYF
TGCGCCAGCAGCTTATCGGGACTACTATACGAGCAGTACTTC
>.|13|TRBJ1-5|.|TRBV7-6
CASSPSGNQPQHF
TGTGCCAGCAGCCCCTCGGGGAATCAGCCCCAGCATTTT
>few|12|TRBJ2-7|.|TRBV5-1
CASSLGNYEQYF
TGCGCCAGCAGCTTGGGTAACTACGAGCAGTACTTC
>.|12|TRBJ2-1|.|TRBV5-1
CASSALANEQFF
TGCGCCAGCAGCGCTCTGGCAAATGAGCAGTTCTTC
>.|15|TRBJ1-1|TRBD1|TRBV28
CASSSGQGVDTEAFF
TGTGCCAGCAGTTCGGGACAGGGGGTGGACACTGAAGCTTTCTTT
>.|13|TRBJ2-4|TRBD1|TRBV7-9
CASSSGQLNIQYF
TGTGCCAGCAGCTCGGGACAGCTAAACATTCAGTACTTC